The present T cell receptor (beta chain) was sequenced within a study of PD-L1 blockade in urothelial cancer. In the study overall: Anywhere from 0 to 3 prior chemotherapy regimens had been received by patients. The analyses of blood took place 3 weeks (second dose) and 6 weeks after treatment start. Reported median T cell count for blood samples was more than 110,000.

Generated by immunoSEQ multiplex PCR, the TCRdb table keeps only in-frame clones and is missing some. The profile shows roughly 32,000 clones, roughly 88% of them singletons. The cohort comprised individuals with locally advanced or metastatic urothelial carcinoma. This material consisted of PBMCs, taken around atezolizumab (anti-PD-L1) treatment. This receptor was taken from a man aged 55 to 70 with urothelial cancer.

In nucleotides, the CDR3 is TGTGCTAGTGGTTCGGGATCCTTTTACGAGCAGTACTTC. Protein product: CASGSGSFYEQYF. The rearrangement uses TRBV12-5 and TRBJ2-7, with D maybe TRBD2 (5 bases). This CDR3 region has 13 residues. Trimming took off 4 bases at V and 4 bases at J, with 11 bases between the two ends. Germline V gene lookup returns CDR1 LGHNT and CDR2 FRNRAP.